Many counts were recorded for the clone carrying this T cell receptor beta chain. The data derive from a study of Graves' ophthalmopathy and Graves' hyperthyroidism. Trimming removed 5 bases from V and 7 bases from J; junction bases left unmatched: 6. The CDR3 is 15 amino acids. Germline CDR1 SGHAT, CDR2 FQNNGV. RNA transcripts served as template for amplifying TCR beta CDR3 sequences. RT-PCR with HTBI primers came first, then second-round multiplex PCR. TCRdb passed the multiplex PCR reads through MiXCR, listing each CDR3 protein once. The sample carries under 400,000 distinct CDR3 sequences, roughly 15% recorded once.

The gene calls are TRBV11-2 and TRBJ2-4, with 12 bases that match TRBD2. Sequenced: peripheral blood. This clonotype originated in an adult man with Graves' ophthalmopathy. CDR3 sequence: CASSETSGRGNIQYF. The CDR3 DNA follows: TGTGCCAGCAGCGAGACTAGCGGGAGAGGGAACATTCAGTACTTC.